The source of this TCR beta chain is a study of blood T cell repertoires in COVID-19. Generated by immunoSEQ multiplex PCR, the TCRdb table keeps only in-frame clones and is missing some. The table has about 320,000 clones, 80% to 90% seen once. CDR1 is MNHEY, CDR2 SMNVEV, per germline (reference sequence). The CDR3 runs 16 residues. V was pared by 6 bases and J by 6 bases, with 13 bases of the junction left unmatched. What was sequenced was PBMCs or T cells enriched from blood (not recorded which). The chain couples TRBV27 to TRBJ2-7, with 11 bases matching TRBD2. This clonotype originated in a woman in her late teens or twenties who had recovered from COVID-19. In DNA form, the CDR3 reads TGTGCCAGCAGGATCCGGGGTAGCGGGGGGGCAGGCGAGCAGTACTTC. This gives the protein CASRIRGSGGAGEQYF.